This TCR beta chain was sequenced for a study of T cell changes during pregnancy in multiple sclerosis. The assay was immunoSEQ multiplex PCR, and TCRdb's table has in-frame clones only and misses some. The data show under 95,000 clones, 91% seen once. The V end was cut by 7 bases, the J end by 4 bases, with 9 bases between. CDR1 is SGHTA and CDR2 is FQGNSA in the germline V gene. This CDR3 comprises 12 residues. This receptor was taken from a female donor in good health, enrolled as a control in a pregnancy study. The chain is built from TRBV7-2 and TRBJ2-3, with unresolved D. Material: peripheral blood, obtained after pregnancy. CDR3 in amino acids: CASTLSADTQYF. The CDR3 DNA follows: TGTGCCAGCACCCTCTCAGCAGATACGCAGTATTTT.